The 29 T cell receptor beta chains reported below all come from one sample, sequenced in a study of control samples from healthy donors and cancer patients. Profiled with immunoSEQ multiplex PCR; TCRdb holds only in-frame clones, not every one. Of roughly 150,000 clones in the sample, around 86% were seen once. Sequenced: blood. All receptors come from a man aged 25-45 years in good health.

The chain carries TRBV29-1 and TRBJ1-2; no reliable D call. The CDR3 consists of 13 residues. Germline-derived CDR1 and CDR2 are SQVTM and ANQGSEA. Trimming stripped 7 bases from V and 0 bases from J, with 12 bases between. CDR3 region: CSGGNGPNYGYTF. DNA for the CDR3: TGCAGCGGAGGAAACGGCCCTAACTATGGCTACACCTTC.

The chain carries TRBV27 and TRBJ2-2, with D unclear. Trimming removed 7 bases from V and 4 bases from J, with 4 bases in between. This CDR3 has 11 residues. Germline V gene data show CDR1 as MNHEY and CDR2 as SMNVEV (reference sequence). The DNA for the CDR3 is TGTGCCAGCACCGGCACCGGGGAGCTGTTTTTT. Encoded protein: CASTGTGELFF.

V usage is TRBV5-6 and J usage is TRBJ1-3; tentatively, D is TRBD1 (5 bases). V was clipped by 1 base and J by 2 bases, with 7 bases between them. Germline V gene data show CDR1 as SGHDT and CDR2 as YYEEEE. This CDR3 is 14 amino acids long. Written as DNA, the CDR3 is TGTGCCAGCAGCTTGTCCAGGGCTGGAAACACCATATATTTT. It specifies CASSLSRAGNTIYF.

The gene calls are TRBV21-1 and TRBJ2-6; TRBD1, as called in the table, went unchecked against the DNA. TRBV21-1 is recorded as a pseudogene. The CDR3 consists of 20 residues. The CDR3 loop is CASSENRAARAYSGANVLTF. In DNA form, the CDR3 reads TGTGCCAGCAGCGAAAATCGGGCAGCCAGGGCTTACTCTGGGGCCAACGTCCTGACTTTC.

V usage is TRBV5-1 and J usage is TRBJ2-5; the match to TRBD2 covers 10 bases. This CDR3 spans 14 amino acids. V shed 2 bases, J shed 7 bases, and the junction held 5 bases outside the gene matches. Germline V lookup: CDR1 SGHRS, CDR2 YFSETQ. The CDR3 DNA sequence: TGCGCCAGCAGCTTAACTAGCGGGGATGGGACCCAGTACTTC. Protein sequence: CASSLTSGDGTQYF. Filled out from reference TRBV5-1 and TRBJ2-5, the complete variable domain reads KAGVTQTPRYLIKTRGQQVTLSCSPISGHRSVSWYQQTPGQGLQFLFEYFSETQRNKGNFPGRFSGRQFSNSRSEMNVSTLELGDSALYLCASSLTSGDGTQYFGPGTRLLVL.

The chain is built from TRBV30 and TRBJ2-1; D not resolved. This CDR3 contains 11 residues. V was cut by 3 bases and J by 7 bases, with 7 bases left in between. Germline-derived CDR1 and CDR2 are GTSNPN and SVGIG (reference sequence). This chain's CDR3 is CAWRATNEQFF. The CDR3 DNA reads TGTGCCTGGAGAGCCACGAATGAGCAGTTCTTC. The full variable domain, rest sourced from reference TRBV30 and TRBJ2-1, is SQTIHQWPATLVQPVGSPLSLECTVEGTSNPNLYWYRQAAGRGLQLLFYSVGIGQISSEVPQNLSASRPQDRQFILSSKKLLLSDSGFYLCAWRATNEQFFGPGTRLTVL.

The J gene is TRBJ2-7, the V gene TRBV4-3; the D gene is possibly TRBD1 (5 bases). This CDR3 is 14 amino acids long. V dropped 4 bases and J dropped 5 bases, with 15 bases sitting between them. Germline lookup yields CDR1 LGHNA and CDR2 YSLEER. The CDR3 DNA reads TGCGCCAGCAGCCCAACCTCAGGGTTCGACGAGCAGTACTTC. Encoded protein: CASSPTSGFDEQYF.

J is TRBJ2-3 and V is TRBV14; the match to TRBD1 covers 7 bases. This CDR3 comprises 15 residues. Germline lookup yields CDR1 SGHDN and CDR2 FVKESK. V was clipped by 4 bases and J by 2 bases; unmatched bases: 6. CDR3 nucleotides: TGTGCCAGCAGCCCCTGGGACAGAGACACAGATACGCAGTATTTT. Protein product: CASSPWDRDTDTQYF.

This clone was seen a few times. The gene calls are TRBV27 and TRBJ1-2; the match to TRBD1 covers 8 bases. Germline CDR1 MNHEY, CDR2 SMNVEV (reference sequence). This CDR3 contains 15 residues. V gave up 6 bases and J gave up 3 bases; unmatched junction bases: 9. The CDR3 DNA follows: TGTGCCAGCAGGGAAAATGACAGGGGTCACTATGGCTACACCTTC. This gives the protein CASRENDRGHYGYTF.

The genes are TRBV7-3 and TRBJ2-7; tentative D call: TRBD2 (5 bases). V lost 5 bases to trimming and J lost 3 bases, with 14 bases between them. This CDR3 contains 14 residues. CDR1 and CDR2 (germline): SGHTA, FQGTGA. The DNA for the CDR3 is TGTGCCAGCAGCCCCACCGGGGATCGCTACGAGCAGTACTTC. As protein: CASSPTGDRYEQYF.

CDR3 DNA sequence: TGTGCCAGCAGCCAAGAGATAGCGGGATCCTACGAGCAGTACTTC. It specifies CASSQEIAGSYEQYF. The chain uses TRBV4-2 and TRBJ2-7; TRBD2 matches 8 bases. J gave up 1 base and V 0 bases, and 2 bases lay outside the gene matches. Germline loops: CDR1 LGHNA, CDR2 YNFKEQ. CDR3 length equals 15 residues.

This chain links TRBV6-4 with TRBJ2-5; D not certain. V was shortened by 5 bases and J by 5 bases, with 18 bases between the two germline ends. Germline values: CDR1 MRHNA, CDR2 SNTAGT. CDR3 length: 15 residues. DNA for the CDR3: TGTGCCAGCAGTTTCTCCCAGACATCCTTGGAGACCCAGTACTTC. It codes for CASSFSQTSLETQYF.

The gene calls are TRBV6-5 and TRBJ2-5; the match to TRBD2 covers 8 bases. V was clipped by 3 bases and J by 2 bases; unmatched bases: 8. Germline V gene lookup returns CDR1 MNHEY and CDR2 SVGAGI. CDR3 length: 16 residues. CDR3 residues: CASSYFQAGVQETQYF. The CDR3 bases are TGTGCCAGCAGTTATTTTCAAGCGGGAGTACAAGAGACCCAGTACTTC.

This chain uses TRBV12-5 with TRBJ1-2; perhaps TRBD1 as D (6 bases). The CDR3 is 19 amino acids. The V and J ends lost 0 bases and 0 bases respectively, with 20 bases between them. Germline CDR1 is LGHNT and CDR2 is FRNRAP. The CDR3 DNA sequence: TGTGCTAGTGGTTTGGTACCCCCCAAAACCGGGACACCTAACTATGGCTACACCTTC. Translating gives CASGLVPPKTGTPNYGYTF.

The CDR3 protein is CSVDGTGGVYEQYF. As DNA, the CDR3 is TGCAGCGTTGACGGGACAGGGGGCGTGTACGAGCAGTACTTC. The J gene is TRBJ2-7, the V gene TRBV29-1, with 12 bases matching TRBD1. V lost 3 bases and J lost 4; bases outside the gene matches: 4. The CDR3 loop spans 14 amino acids. Germline CDR1 is SQVTM and CDR2 is ANQGSEA.

The rearrangement uses TRBV7-2 and TRBJ2-4, with D perhaps matching TRBD1 (6 bases). The CDR3 contains 12 residues. Germline lookup yields CDR1 SGHTA and CDR2 FQGNSA. Between the trimmed V and J ends, which lost 5 bases and 11 bases, there was a span of 13 bases. The CDR3 sequence is CASSPGQSLQYF. In DNA form, the CDR3 reads TGTGCCAGCAGCCCCGGACAGTCTCTTCAGTACTTC.

The chain combines TRBV27 with TRBJ1-5, with D maybe TRBD1 (5 bases). The germline V and J ends were trimmed by 2 bases and 0 bases, with 17 bases remaining between them. This CDR3 comprises 18 residues. Germline V CDR1 and CDR2: MNHEY, SMNVEV (reference sequence). CDR3 sequence reads: CASSLGGRAAVSNQPQHF. CDR3 nucleotide sequence: TGTGCCAGCAGTTTAGGGGGTAGGGCAGCGGTTAGCAATCAGCCCCAGCATTTT.

With respect to this clone: One end of the junction fails to match germline, which may point to a read error. The chain uses TRBV6-6 and TRBJ2-7, with 7 bases identical to TRBD1. The CDR3 covers 13 residues. Germline CDR1 is MNHNY and CDR2 is SVGAGI (reference sequence). CDR3 sequence (DNA): TGTGCCAGCGGGCAGGGGGTTGTCTACGGGCAGTACTTC. Its protein product is CASGQGVVYGQYF.

This chain links TRBV6-4 with TRBJ1-3, with 7 bases fitting TRBD1. The CDR3 runs to 17 residues. The ends lost 5 bases at V and 1 base at J; junction bases unmatched: 11. The V gene's germline CDR1 is MRHNA and CDR2 SNTAGT. The CDR3 DNA is TGTGCCAGCAGTCTCGAGGACCTGGACAGGTCTGGAAACACCATATATTTT. Its translation: CASSLEDLDRSGNTIYF.

The rearrangement links TRBV27 to TRBJ1-2, with 11 bases aligning to TRBD1. The CDR3 extends over 18 amino acids. V lost 3 bases and J lost 0; bases outside the gene matches: 9. Germline V gene data show CDR1 as MNHEY and CDR2 as SMNVEV (reference sequence). The CDR3 is CASSFSPGQGEPNYGYTF. In DNA, the CDR3 is TGTGCCAGCAGTTTTTCCCCGGGACAGGGGGAGCCTAACTATGGCTACACCTTC.

CDR3 sequence (DNA): TGTGCCAGCAATCTAGAGTCCGGGGGCACCGGGGAGCTGTTTTTT. Translation gives CASNLESGGTGELFF. The chain is built from TRBV7-3 and TRBJ2-2; TRBD2 is a possible D gene (6 bases). Germline V gene sequence: CDR1 SGHTA, CDR2 FQGTGA. V was trimmed by 7 bases and J by 4 bases, leaving 16 bases between them. This CDR3 has 15 residues. Drawing the rest from reference TRBV7-3 and TRBJ2-2, the complete variable domain is GAGVSQTPSNKVTEKGKYVELRCDPISGHTALYWYRQSLGQGPEFLIYFQGTGAADDSGLPNDRFFAVRPEGSVSTLKIQRTERGDSAVYLCASNLESGGTGELFFGEGSRLTVL.

The rearrangement joins TRBV6-5 to TRBJ2-7, with TRBD1 matching over 8 bases. Germline assignment: CDR1 MNHEY and CDR2 SVGAGI. The trim removed 4 bases at V and 2 bases at J, leaving 4 bases unmatched. The CDR3 extends over 14 amino acids. The CDR3 spells CASSWDRSAYEQYF. For the CDR3, the DNA is TGTGCCAGCAGTTGGGACAGGTCCGCCTACGAGCAGTACTTC.

The J gene is TRBJ2-7, the V gene TRBV11-2; tentatively, D is TRBD1 (6 bases). The CDR3 runs 13 residues. Trimming pared 3 bases from V and 2 bases from J, leaving 8 bases between. CDR1 and CDR2 from the germline V gene are SGHAT and FQNNGV. The CDR3 coding sequence is TGTGCCAGCAGCTTTGGACAGACCTACGAGCAGTACTTC. This translates into CASSFGQTYEQYF.

This chain links TRBV3-1 (or the pseudogene TRBV3-2) with TRBJ2-4; 7 nucleotides line up with TRBD1. The germline V gene has CDR1 LGHDT and CDR2 YNNKEL (reference sequence). The CDR3 contains 15 residues. V shed 5 bases, J shed 2 bases, and the junction held 6 bases outside the gene matches. The CDR3 here is CASSVQGMTKNIQYF. The CDR3 region has the DNA TGTGCCAGCAGCGTACAGGGGATGACCAAAAACATTCAGTACTTC.

The chain links TRBV6-4 to TRBJ2-1; D is uncertain. The CDR3 spans 14 residues. Germline V gene sequence: CDR1 MRHNA, CDR2 SNTAGT. Trimming shortened V by 3 bases and J by 12 bases, and 18 bases separated the two germline ends. As DNA, the CDR3 is TGTGCCAGCAGTGATACCGACATTTCCAAACGGCAGTTCTTC. Translating gives CASSDTDISKRQFF.

J is TRBJ2-5 and V is TRBV11-3; D gene ambiguous. Trimming took off 5 bases at V and 5 bases at J, with 9 bases between the two ends. The germline gives CDR1 SGHNT, CDR2 YENEEA. The CDR3 length is 12 residues. In nucleotides, the CDR3 is TGTGCCAGCAGCCCAAGTTCGGAGACCCAGTACTTC. Protein product: CASSPSSETQYF.

On this clone: This sample includes further DNA sequences coding for the same CDR3. The rearrangement links TRBV29-1 to TRBJ2-3; 10 bases align to TRBD1. CDR1 is SQVTM, CDR2 ANQGSEA, per germline. This CDR3 has 15 residues. Trimming cost V 6 bases and J 5 bases; bases outside gene matches: 11. The CDR3 protein is CSVGGGQGRLDTQYF. Here the CDR3 DNA reads TGCAGCGTGGGGGGGGGACAGGGGAGACTAGATACGCAGTATTTT.

In its sample, this clone was seen once. The chain uses TRBV18 and TRBJ1-4; tentative D call: TRBD1 (6 bases). From germline, CDR1 is KGHSH and CDR2 LQKENI. This CDR3 has 15 amino acids. V shed 6 bases and J shed 5 bases, with 16 bases lying between them. The CDR3 DNA sequence: TGTGCCAGCTCTCTTACAGGGAGAGAGAATGAAAAACTGTTTTTT. Its translation is CASSLTGRENEKLFF.

A note on this clone: One end of the junction is discordant with germline, which a read error may explain. The J gene is TRBJ2-1, the V gene TRBV5-4; 8 nucleotides agree with TRBD2. Germline V gene lookup returns CDR1 SGHNT and CDR2 YYREEE (reference sequence). The CDR3 totals 15 residues. The DNA for the CDR3 is TGTGCCAGCAACTTGGCGGGGGGCGAGCACAATGAGCAGTTCTTC. As protein: CASNLAGGEHNEQFF.